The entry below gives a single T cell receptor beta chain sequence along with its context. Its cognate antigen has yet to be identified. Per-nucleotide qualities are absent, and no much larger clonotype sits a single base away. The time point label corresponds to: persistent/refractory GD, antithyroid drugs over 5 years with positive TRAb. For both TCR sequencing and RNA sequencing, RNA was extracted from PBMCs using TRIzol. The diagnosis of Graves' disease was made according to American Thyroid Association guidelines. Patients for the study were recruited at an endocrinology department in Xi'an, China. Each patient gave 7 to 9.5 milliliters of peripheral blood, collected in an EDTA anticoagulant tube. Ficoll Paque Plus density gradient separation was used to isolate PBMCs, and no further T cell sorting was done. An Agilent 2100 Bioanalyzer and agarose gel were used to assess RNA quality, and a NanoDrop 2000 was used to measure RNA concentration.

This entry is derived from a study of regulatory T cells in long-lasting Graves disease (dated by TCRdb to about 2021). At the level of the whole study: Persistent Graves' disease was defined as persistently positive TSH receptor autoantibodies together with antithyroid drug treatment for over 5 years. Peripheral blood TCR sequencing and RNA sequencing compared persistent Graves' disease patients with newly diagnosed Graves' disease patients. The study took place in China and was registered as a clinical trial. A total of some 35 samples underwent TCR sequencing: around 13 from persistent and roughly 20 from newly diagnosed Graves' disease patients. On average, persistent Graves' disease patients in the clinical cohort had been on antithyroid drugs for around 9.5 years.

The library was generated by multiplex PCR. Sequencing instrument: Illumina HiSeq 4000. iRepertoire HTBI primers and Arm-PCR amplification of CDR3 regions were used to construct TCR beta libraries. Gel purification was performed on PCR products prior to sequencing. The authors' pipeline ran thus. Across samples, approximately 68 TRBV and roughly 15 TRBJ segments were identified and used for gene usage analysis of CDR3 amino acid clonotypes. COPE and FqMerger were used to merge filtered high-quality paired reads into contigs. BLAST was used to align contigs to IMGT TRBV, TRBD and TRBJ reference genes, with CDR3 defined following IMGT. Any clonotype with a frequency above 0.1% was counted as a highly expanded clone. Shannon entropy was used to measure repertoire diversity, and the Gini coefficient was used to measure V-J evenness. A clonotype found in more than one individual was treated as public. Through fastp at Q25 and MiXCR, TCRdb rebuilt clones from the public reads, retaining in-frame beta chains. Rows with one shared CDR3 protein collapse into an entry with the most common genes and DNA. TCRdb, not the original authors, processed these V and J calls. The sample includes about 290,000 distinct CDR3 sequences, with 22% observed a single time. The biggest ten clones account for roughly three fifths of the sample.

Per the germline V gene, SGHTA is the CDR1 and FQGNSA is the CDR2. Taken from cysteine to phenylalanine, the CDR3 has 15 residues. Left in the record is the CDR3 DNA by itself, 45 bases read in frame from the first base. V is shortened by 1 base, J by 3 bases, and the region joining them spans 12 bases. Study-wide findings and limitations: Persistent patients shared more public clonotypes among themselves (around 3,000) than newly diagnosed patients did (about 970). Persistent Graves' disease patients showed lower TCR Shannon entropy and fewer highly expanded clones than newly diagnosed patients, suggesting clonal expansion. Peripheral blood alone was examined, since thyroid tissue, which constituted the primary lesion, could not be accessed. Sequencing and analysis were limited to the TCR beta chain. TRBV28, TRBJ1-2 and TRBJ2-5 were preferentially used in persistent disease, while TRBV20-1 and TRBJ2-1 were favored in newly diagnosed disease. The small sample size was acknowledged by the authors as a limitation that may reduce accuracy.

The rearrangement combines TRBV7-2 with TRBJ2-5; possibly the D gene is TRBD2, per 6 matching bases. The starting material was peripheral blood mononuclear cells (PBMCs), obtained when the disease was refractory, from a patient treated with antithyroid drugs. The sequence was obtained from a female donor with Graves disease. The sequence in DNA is TGTGCCAGCAGCTTAGTCATGGGCGGGGAAGAGACCCAGTACTTC. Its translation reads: CASSLVMGGEETQYF.